This T cell receptor (beta chain) was retrieved from a study of cytomegalovirus exposure and HLA in healthy donors. Study-wide results and caveats: CMV antigen specificity of three CMV-associated chains was confirmed in vitro. High specificity and sensitivity for cytomegalovirus status were reported for the classifier.

V shed 8 bases and J 4 bases; nucleotides not matched to a gene: 16. Germline CDR1 is SNHLY and CDR2 is FYNNEI. The CDR3 length is 17 residues. It was the roughly 130-subject validation cohort, separate from the approximately 620-subject first cohort, to which the donors belonged. Measured with immunoSEQ multiplex PCR; TCRdb has only the in-frame clones, and not every one. The sample includes approximately 100,000 clones, roughly nine tenths seen only once; the top ten take around 3.9%. Points on this clone: No antigen is known for it.

V and J are TRBV2 and TRBJ1-2, with 10 bases aligning to TRBD1. The receptor was derived from a woman between 25 and 40 years old in good health and CMV-seronegative. The source material was PBMCs. The CDR3 coding sequence is TGTGCCAGCTCCGGGAGGGGGACAGGGGCTCTTCTCTATGGCTACACCTTC. It encodes CASSGRGTGALLYGYTF.